A selection of T cell receptor beta chains follows, all from one sample in a study of cytomegalovirus exposure and HLA in healthy donors. Assay: immunoSEQ multiplex PCR; the TCRdb copy retains only in-frame clones and omits some. This sample's table reports 200,000 or so clones. The specimen sequenced was PBMCs. All receptors derive from a boy aged 10-17 years in good health and CMV-seronegative. Both conserved end residues are part of each CDR3. Fields, in order: V gene, CDR3 protein.

V: TRBV5-1; CDR3: CASSSTTSSPNEQFF
V: TRBV28; CDR3: CASSLGQGAMQPQHF
V: TRBV7-2; CDR3: CASSLGGGNTIYF
V: TRBV14; CDR3: CASSPSLTEETQYF
V: TRBV6-6; CDR3: CASRATGETQYF
V: TRBV6-1; CDR3: CASSEKQGGHF
V: TRBV5-1; CDR3: CASSLQGAQDGQFF
V: TRBV28; CDR3: CASSRGLEAFF
V: TRBV7-6; CDR3: CASSLPSGNTIYF
V: TRBV9; CDR3: CASSGRDTYYGYTF
V: TRBV5-6; CDR3: CASSQVTSGNTIYF
V: TRBV2; CDR3: CASSRVNYGYTF
V: TRBV30; CDR3: CAWSTGTGGRDYGYTF
V: TRBV9; CDR3: CASSPSDRDRGLNTEAFF
V: TRBV27; CDR3: CASSFIEQETQYF
V: TRBV4-3; CDR3: CASSQEARDTEAFF
V: TRBV5-1; CDR3: CASSLARDGYTF
V: TRBV11-2; CDR3: CASSYRLSGEPSAQYF
V: TRBV4-2; CDR3: CASSQDQGSGGETQYF